This T cell receptor (beta chain) was recorded in a study of T cell responses to AZD1222 COVID-19 vaccine. Study context: Second-dose recipients at about 4 or about 12 weeks were treated as one pooled group.

Comments on this clone: Its antigen remains unidentified.

Findings and limits, study-wide: Females outnumbered males among donors, who were mostly white British; clonal diversity was possibly underestimated. Reportedly, nearly half of unique spike TCRs recognized epitopes outside B.1.351/B.1.1.7 mutations. Breadth and depth of Spike-specific TCRs rose after two AZD1222 doses.

The CDR3 covers 14 residues. Unmatched junction bases numbered 4, after V lost 5 bases and J lost 5 bases. Per germline, CDR1 SGHDT and CDR2 YYEEEE. This table comes from immunoSEQ multiplex PCR, and its TCRdb copy is limited to in-frame clones, with some not included. In the table there are about 170,000 clones, approximately 90% of which are singletons. The J gene is TRBJ2-5, the V gene TRBV5-6; TRBD2 agrees at 12 bases. The sample was peripheral blood, taken on day 0 of AZD1222 vaccination. This TCR came from an adult in good health. This CDR3 reads CASSSGTSGETQYF. CDR3 DNA: TGTGCCAGCAGTTCCGGGACTAGCGGGGAGACCCAGTACTTC.